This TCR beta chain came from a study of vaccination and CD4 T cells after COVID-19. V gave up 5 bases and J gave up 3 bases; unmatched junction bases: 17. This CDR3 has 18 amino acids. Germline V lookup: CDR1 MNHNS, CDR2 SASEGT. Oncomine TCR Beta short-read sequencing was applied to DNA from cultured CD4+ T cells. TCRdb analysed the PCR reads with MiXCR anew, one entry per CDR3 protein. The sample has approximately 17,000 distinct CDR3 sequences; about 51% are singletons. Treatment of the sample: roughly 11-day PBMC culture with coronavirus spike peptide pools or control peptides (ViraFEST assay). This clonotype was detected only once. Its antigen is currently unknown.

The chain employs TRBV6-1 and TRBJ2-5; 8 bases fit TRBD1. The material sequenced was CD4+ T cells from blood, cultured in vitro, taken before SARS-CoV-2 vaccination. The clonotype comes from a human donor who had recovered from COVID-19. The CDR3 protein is CASSRVQGALDPKETQYF. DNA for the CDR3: TGTGCCAGCAGTCGGGTTCAGGGGGCGCTTGACCCAAAAGAGACCCAGTACTTC.